The 13 T cell receptor beta chains below come from one sample, sequenced in a study of T cells after yellow fever vaccination. TCRdb used MiXCR to reprocess the 5' RACE reads, holding one entry per CDR3 protein. The profile shows about 260,000 distinct CDR3 sequences, under 15% of them singletons. The material was CD4+ T cells sorted from PBMCs, obtained 45 days after the yellow fever booster vaccination. All receptors come from a man aged 25 to 40 who received the YFV17D yellow fever vaccine.

V is TRBV29-1 and J is TRBJ1-5, with TRBD1 matching 9 bases. Looked up from germline, CDR1 is SQVTM and CDR2 is ANQGSEA. The CDR3 sequence is 15 residues long. V trimming: 4 bases; J trimming: 1 base; junction bases outside the gene matches: 5. This chain's CDR3 is CSVAWGQGSNQPQHF. CDR3 nucleotides: TGCAGCGTTGCTTGGGGACAGGGAAGCAATCAGCCCCAGCATTTT.

Only a few counts were recorded for this clonotype. The chain has TRBV6-5 and TRBJ1-2; D unresolved. This CDR3 has 11 residues. The germline gives CDR1 MNHEY, CDR2 SVGAGI. V was clipped by 10 bases and J by 2 bases, with 8 bases between them. The CDR3 loop reads CATRQNYGYTF. The CDR3 nucleotides read TGTGCCACCAGGCAGAACTATGGCTACACCTTC.

This clonotype has a handful of counts. V is TRBV7-2 and J is TRBJ1-2, with 12 bases identical to TRBD1. This CDR3 has 18 amino acids. Germline lookup yields CDR1 SGHTA and CDR2 FQGNSA. V lost 4 bases and J lost 5; bases outside the gene matches: 14. The chain's CDR3 is CASSSRPGTGGGGYGYTF. The CDR3 DNA reads as TGTGCCAGCAGCTCACGTCCCGGGACAGGGGGCGGGGGATATGGCTACACCTTC.

This clonotype turned up a few times. This chain joins TRBV6-5 and TRBJ1-6; no definite D call. This CDR3 spans 12 amino acids. Trimming stripped 0 bases from V and 14 bases from J, with 8 bases between. Germline V gives CDR1 MNHEY, CDR2 SVGAGI. As DNA, the CDR3 is TGTGCCAGCAGTTACTCCAGCGGGGCCCTCCACTTT. Amino acid sequence: CASSYSSGALHF.

This clonotype showed up just a few times. Its ends do not fully match the called genes, so a read error is possible. This CDR3 is CASNLILDRGRKGEQYF. In DNA form, the CDR3 reads TGTGCCAGCAACTTAATTTTAGACAGGGGGCGAAAAGGGGAGCAGTACTTC. V and J are TRBV7-6 and TRBJ2-7; 10 nucleotides agree with TRBD1. CDR3 length: 17 amino acids. The V gene's germline CDR1 is SGHVS and CDR2 FNYEAQ.

The sample holds many counts of this clonotype. The chain couples TRBV20-1 to TRBJ2-5, with 8 bases identical to TRBD1. The J segment lost 5 bases and the V segment lost 6 bases, leaving 5 bases of the junction unmatched. CDR3 length: 12 amino acids. CDR1 DFQATT and CDR2 SNEGSKA come from the germline V gene (reference sequence). CDR3 sequence: CSAAGQGETQYF. Here the CDR3 DNA reads TGCAGTGCCGCAGGACAGGGCGAGACCCAGTACTTC.

This clonotype was observed a few times. CDR3 loop: CSARGEQNTEAFF. CDR3 coding DNA: TGCAGTGCTAGAGGGGAACAGAACACTGAAGCTTTCTTT. V and J are TRBV20-1 and TRBJ1-1; D is unresolved. The CDR3 is made up of 13 amino acids. CDR1 is DFQATT and CDR2 is SNEGSKA in the germline V gene (reference sequence). Trimming removed 1 base at V and 1 base at J, with 7 bases between.

V usage is TRBV7-8 and J usage is TRBJ2-1; D might be TRBD2 (6 bases). This CDR3 contains 15 residues. Germline CDR1 reads SGHVS; CDR2 reads FQNEAQ. Trimming pared 1 base from V and 7 bases from J, leaving 14 bases between. The CDR3 nucleotides read TGTGCCAGCAGCTTAGGGCTAGCGAGGTTAAATGAGCAGTTCTTC. This gives the protein CASSLGLARLNEQFF.

The chain is built from TRBV5-1 and TRBJ2-5; D is unresolved. V lost 0 bases and J 3 bases, leaving 12 bases between the germline ends. Germline assignment: CDR1 SGHRS and CDR2 YFSETQ. The CDR3 is 15 amino acids. Here the CDR3 reads CASSLEGREEETQYF. The CDR3 DNA reads TGCGCCAGCAGCTTGGAAGGGCGCGAAGAAGAGACCCAGTACTTC.

This clonotype was detected a few times. J is TRBJ2-3 and V is TRBV20-1; 9 bases align to TRBD2. The CDR3 sequence is 12 residues long. Germline assignment: CDR1 DFQATT and CDR2 SNEGSKA (reference sequence). Germline trimming cut 3 bases from V and 9 bases from J; bases unmatched to any gene: 4. The CDR3 region is CSARDTSGTQYF. CDR3 nucleotide sequence: TGCAGTGCTAGGGATACTAGCGGGACGCAGTATTTT.

This clonotype occurred a few times. This sequence joins TRBV12-3 or TRBV12-4 and TRBJ1-2; maybe TRBD1 (6 bases). Trimming took off 5 bases at V and 5 bases at J, with 18 bases between the two ends. The CDR3 spans 15 residues. The CDR3 here is CASSGEGTSYYGYTF. Written as DNA, the CDR3 is TGTGCCAGCAGTGGGGAAGGGACAAGTTATTATGGCTACACCTTC.

This clonotype was seen more than once but under ten times. Here the CDR3 reads CASLGQGAYEQYF. The CDR3 DNA reads as TGTGCCAGCCTGGGACAGGGGGCCTACGAGCAGTACTTC. The chain recombines TRBV5-6 with TRBJ2-7; the match to TRBD1 covers 11 bases. Germline V gene sequence: CDR1 SGHDT, CDR2 YYEEEE. The J segment lost 2 bases and the V segment lost 7 bases, leaving 2 bases of the junction unmatched. The CDR3 runs 13 residues.

The V and J genes are TRBV4-3 and TRBJ1-1; D is unresolved. V was clipped by 4 bases and J by 2 bases, with 11 bases between them. The CDR3 consists of 14 residues. Looked up from germline, CDR1 is LGHNA and CDR2 is YSLEER. CDR3 protein: CASSRVSYNTEAFF. In DNA form, the CDR3 reads TGCGCCAGCAGCCGCGTCAGCTATAACACTGAAGCTTTCTTT.